These 4 T cell receptor beta chains originate from one sample sequenced in a study of cytomegalovirus exposure and HLA in healthy donors. The PCR used 60 Vbeta and 13 Jbeta primers. Profiling relied on immunoSEQ multiplex PCR, and the TCRdb table lists in-frame clones only, not all of them. This sample carries over 90,000 clones, around three quarters of them seen once, and the ten largest clones take more than 13%. The specimen was PBMCs. The receptors come from a woman in her forties or fifties in good health and CMV-seropositive.

The chain recombines TRBV11-3 with TRBJ2-1; tentatively, D is TRBD2 (5 bases). Per the germline V gene, CDR1 is SGHNT and CDR2 is YENEEA. Trimming removed 4 bases at V and 10 bases at J, with 17 bases between. The CDR3 extends over 14 amino acids. CDR3 nucleotide sequence: TGTGCCAGCAGCTCCGGACCAACCGGGGAAGAGCAGTTCTTC. Translation gives CASSSGPTGEEQFF.

The chain employs TRBV5-1 and TRBJ2-1; possibly TRBD2 for D (5 bases). Trimming shortened V by 0 bases and J by 4 bases, and 5 bases separated the two germline ends. This CDR3 comprises 13 residues. Per germline, CDR1 SGHRS and CDR2 YFSETQ. The DNA of the CDR3 is TGCGCCAGCAGCTTGGGAGGGTACAATGAGCAGTTCTTC. It encodes CASSLGGYNEQFF. Full variable domain (rest looked up from reference TRBV5-1 and TRBJ2-1): KAGVTQTPRYLIKTRGQQVTLSCSPISGHRSVSWYQQTPGQGLQFLFEYFSETQRNKGNFPGRFSGRQFSNSRSEMNVSTLELGDSALYLCASSLGGYNEQFFGPGTRLTVL.

The chain carries TRBV18 and TRBJ2-7, with D uncertain. Trimming took 0 bases from V and 6 from J, leaving 12 bases between them. CDR1 and CDR2 (germline): KGHSH, LQKENI. CDR3 size: 14 residues. For the CDR3, the DNA is TGTGCCAGCTCACCACCAGTCCTACCTGGCGAGCAGTACTTC. This translates into CASSPPVLPGEQYF.

The V gene is TRBV2, the J gene TRBJ2-2, with unresolved D. Between the trimmed V and J ends, which lost 4 bases and 1 base, there was a span of 7 bases. Per germline, CDR1 SNHLY and CDR2 FYNNEI. CDR3 length: 14 residues. CDR3 coding DNA: TGTGCCAGCAGTGTGTCAGAGAACACCGGGGAGCTGTTTTTT. Its translation: CASSVSENTGELFF.